These T cell receptor beta chains were read from a single sample in a study of T cell responses to AZD1222 COVID-19 vaccine. Repertoires were generated with immunoSEQ multiplex PCR, while TCRdb's copy carries only in-frame clones and drops some. The data contain 150,000 or so clones, more than 90% of them seen just once; the ten biggest clones take up 5%. This specimen was peripheral blood, taken on day 0 of AZD1222 vaccination. The receptor set was obtained from an adult in good health. Each CDR3 is given with its conserved first and last residue.

CDR3 protein	V gene	J gene
CASTSGVRTSGLPLETQYF	TRBV7-9	TRBJ2-5
CASSVRDNYGYTF	TRBV5-1	TRBJ1-2
CASSSDSTYEQYF	TRBV19	TRBJ2-7
CASSLGQGGGSYEQYF	TRBV5-1	TRBJ2-7
CASSQARQDRARSTEAFF	TRBV4-1	TRBJ1-1
CSVEDLRGRNTGELFF	TRBV29-1	TRBJ2-2
CASIQPMNTEAFF	TRBV7-9	TRBJ1-1
CASSLVAGGPAGELFF	TRBV27	TRBJ2-2
CASSLSGSGTETQYF	TRBV18	TRBJ2-5
CASMTSVTDTQYF	TRBV6-6	TRBJ2-3
CASSLDRTNSPLHF	TRBV2	TRBJ1-6
CASSQVGNYNEQFF	TRBV4-1	TRBJ2-1
CSADLDEQFF	TRBV20-1	TRBJ2-1
CASSTPVGSGTEAFF	TRBV5-1	TRBJ1-1
CASSVTGVGINSPLHF	TRBV6-1	TRBJ1-6
CASSLDATPRRGEAFF	TRBV5-1	TRBJ1-1
CSVQGAVMDGYTF	TRBV29-1	TRBJ1-2
CASSLAPTSGRASDNEQFF	TRBV5-1	TRBJ2-1
CASSHFGTTAGVEQFF	TRBV3-1/TRBV3-2	TRBJ2-1
CAISDNFQGVKRYGYTF	TRBV10-3	TRBJ1-2
CASSLFLAPGNTIYF	TRBV3-1/TRBV3-2	TRBJ1-3
CASWYQPQHF	TRBV12-3/TRBV12-4	TRBJ1-5
CASRAGQGRDQGETQYF	TRBV2	TRBJ2-5
CASSQSGVYEQFF	TRBV18	TRBJ2-1
CASHTRNYGYTF	TRBV28	TRBJ1-2
CASNRDRGRFGYTF	TRBV6-5	TRBJ1-2
CASSPSGGPYEQYF	TRBV7-9	TRBJ2-7
CASSQGTGNTDTQYF	TRBV4-2	TRBJ2-3
CASISQGDTGELFF	TRBV2	TRBJ2-2
CASSFEGAGTDTQYF	TRBV7-9	TRBJ2-3
CASSLFVGDGYTF	TRBV5-1	TRBJ1-2
CASSQEPGQQETQYF	TRBV3-1/TRBV3-2	TRBJ2-5
CASSLNLPRMGLHYEQYF	TRBV5-8	TRBJ2-7
CATSGSQGVPYGYTF	TRBV15	TRBJ1-2
CSAISGTLTYEQYF	TRBV29-1	TRBJ2-7
CASSAGGAVSYEQYF	TRBV11-3	TRBJ2-7
CASSPDRQETQYF	TRBV7-7	TRBJ2-5
CASSVGRGTYTDTQYF	TRBV6-6	TRBJ2-3
CASSPGRGEENGELFF	TRBV5-4	TRBJ2-2
CASSLRETQYF	TRBV18	TRBJ2-5
CSVALGPIQRAQYF	TRBV29-1	TRBJ2-5
CSATERDSSYEQYF	TRBV20-1	TRBJ2-7
CASREQAAEQYF	TRBV28	TRBJ2-7
CASSDPGTGAYEQYF	TRBV10-1	TRBJ2-7
CASSLDLREQFF	TRBV5-5	TRBJ2-1
CSASSGGNSPLHF	TRBV20-1	TRBJ1-6
CASSPISRGLKNEQFF	TRBV5-6	TRBJ2-1
CASSSQVSGEQYF	TRBV27	TRBJ2-7
CASSLVLGNEQFF	TRBV7-8	TRBJ2-1
CASSDGGANHYNEQFF	TRBV25-1	TRBJ2-1
CASSQEGGGQPQHF	TRBV3-1/TRBV3-2	TRBJ1-5
CASSPTELETQYF	TRBV18	TRBJ2-5
CATSGPGQGNYGYTF	TRBV24-1	TRBJ1-2
CASSLEGSGSGETQYF	TRBV7-7	TRBJ2-5
CASSSGHPYGYTF	TRBV7-9	TRBJ1-2